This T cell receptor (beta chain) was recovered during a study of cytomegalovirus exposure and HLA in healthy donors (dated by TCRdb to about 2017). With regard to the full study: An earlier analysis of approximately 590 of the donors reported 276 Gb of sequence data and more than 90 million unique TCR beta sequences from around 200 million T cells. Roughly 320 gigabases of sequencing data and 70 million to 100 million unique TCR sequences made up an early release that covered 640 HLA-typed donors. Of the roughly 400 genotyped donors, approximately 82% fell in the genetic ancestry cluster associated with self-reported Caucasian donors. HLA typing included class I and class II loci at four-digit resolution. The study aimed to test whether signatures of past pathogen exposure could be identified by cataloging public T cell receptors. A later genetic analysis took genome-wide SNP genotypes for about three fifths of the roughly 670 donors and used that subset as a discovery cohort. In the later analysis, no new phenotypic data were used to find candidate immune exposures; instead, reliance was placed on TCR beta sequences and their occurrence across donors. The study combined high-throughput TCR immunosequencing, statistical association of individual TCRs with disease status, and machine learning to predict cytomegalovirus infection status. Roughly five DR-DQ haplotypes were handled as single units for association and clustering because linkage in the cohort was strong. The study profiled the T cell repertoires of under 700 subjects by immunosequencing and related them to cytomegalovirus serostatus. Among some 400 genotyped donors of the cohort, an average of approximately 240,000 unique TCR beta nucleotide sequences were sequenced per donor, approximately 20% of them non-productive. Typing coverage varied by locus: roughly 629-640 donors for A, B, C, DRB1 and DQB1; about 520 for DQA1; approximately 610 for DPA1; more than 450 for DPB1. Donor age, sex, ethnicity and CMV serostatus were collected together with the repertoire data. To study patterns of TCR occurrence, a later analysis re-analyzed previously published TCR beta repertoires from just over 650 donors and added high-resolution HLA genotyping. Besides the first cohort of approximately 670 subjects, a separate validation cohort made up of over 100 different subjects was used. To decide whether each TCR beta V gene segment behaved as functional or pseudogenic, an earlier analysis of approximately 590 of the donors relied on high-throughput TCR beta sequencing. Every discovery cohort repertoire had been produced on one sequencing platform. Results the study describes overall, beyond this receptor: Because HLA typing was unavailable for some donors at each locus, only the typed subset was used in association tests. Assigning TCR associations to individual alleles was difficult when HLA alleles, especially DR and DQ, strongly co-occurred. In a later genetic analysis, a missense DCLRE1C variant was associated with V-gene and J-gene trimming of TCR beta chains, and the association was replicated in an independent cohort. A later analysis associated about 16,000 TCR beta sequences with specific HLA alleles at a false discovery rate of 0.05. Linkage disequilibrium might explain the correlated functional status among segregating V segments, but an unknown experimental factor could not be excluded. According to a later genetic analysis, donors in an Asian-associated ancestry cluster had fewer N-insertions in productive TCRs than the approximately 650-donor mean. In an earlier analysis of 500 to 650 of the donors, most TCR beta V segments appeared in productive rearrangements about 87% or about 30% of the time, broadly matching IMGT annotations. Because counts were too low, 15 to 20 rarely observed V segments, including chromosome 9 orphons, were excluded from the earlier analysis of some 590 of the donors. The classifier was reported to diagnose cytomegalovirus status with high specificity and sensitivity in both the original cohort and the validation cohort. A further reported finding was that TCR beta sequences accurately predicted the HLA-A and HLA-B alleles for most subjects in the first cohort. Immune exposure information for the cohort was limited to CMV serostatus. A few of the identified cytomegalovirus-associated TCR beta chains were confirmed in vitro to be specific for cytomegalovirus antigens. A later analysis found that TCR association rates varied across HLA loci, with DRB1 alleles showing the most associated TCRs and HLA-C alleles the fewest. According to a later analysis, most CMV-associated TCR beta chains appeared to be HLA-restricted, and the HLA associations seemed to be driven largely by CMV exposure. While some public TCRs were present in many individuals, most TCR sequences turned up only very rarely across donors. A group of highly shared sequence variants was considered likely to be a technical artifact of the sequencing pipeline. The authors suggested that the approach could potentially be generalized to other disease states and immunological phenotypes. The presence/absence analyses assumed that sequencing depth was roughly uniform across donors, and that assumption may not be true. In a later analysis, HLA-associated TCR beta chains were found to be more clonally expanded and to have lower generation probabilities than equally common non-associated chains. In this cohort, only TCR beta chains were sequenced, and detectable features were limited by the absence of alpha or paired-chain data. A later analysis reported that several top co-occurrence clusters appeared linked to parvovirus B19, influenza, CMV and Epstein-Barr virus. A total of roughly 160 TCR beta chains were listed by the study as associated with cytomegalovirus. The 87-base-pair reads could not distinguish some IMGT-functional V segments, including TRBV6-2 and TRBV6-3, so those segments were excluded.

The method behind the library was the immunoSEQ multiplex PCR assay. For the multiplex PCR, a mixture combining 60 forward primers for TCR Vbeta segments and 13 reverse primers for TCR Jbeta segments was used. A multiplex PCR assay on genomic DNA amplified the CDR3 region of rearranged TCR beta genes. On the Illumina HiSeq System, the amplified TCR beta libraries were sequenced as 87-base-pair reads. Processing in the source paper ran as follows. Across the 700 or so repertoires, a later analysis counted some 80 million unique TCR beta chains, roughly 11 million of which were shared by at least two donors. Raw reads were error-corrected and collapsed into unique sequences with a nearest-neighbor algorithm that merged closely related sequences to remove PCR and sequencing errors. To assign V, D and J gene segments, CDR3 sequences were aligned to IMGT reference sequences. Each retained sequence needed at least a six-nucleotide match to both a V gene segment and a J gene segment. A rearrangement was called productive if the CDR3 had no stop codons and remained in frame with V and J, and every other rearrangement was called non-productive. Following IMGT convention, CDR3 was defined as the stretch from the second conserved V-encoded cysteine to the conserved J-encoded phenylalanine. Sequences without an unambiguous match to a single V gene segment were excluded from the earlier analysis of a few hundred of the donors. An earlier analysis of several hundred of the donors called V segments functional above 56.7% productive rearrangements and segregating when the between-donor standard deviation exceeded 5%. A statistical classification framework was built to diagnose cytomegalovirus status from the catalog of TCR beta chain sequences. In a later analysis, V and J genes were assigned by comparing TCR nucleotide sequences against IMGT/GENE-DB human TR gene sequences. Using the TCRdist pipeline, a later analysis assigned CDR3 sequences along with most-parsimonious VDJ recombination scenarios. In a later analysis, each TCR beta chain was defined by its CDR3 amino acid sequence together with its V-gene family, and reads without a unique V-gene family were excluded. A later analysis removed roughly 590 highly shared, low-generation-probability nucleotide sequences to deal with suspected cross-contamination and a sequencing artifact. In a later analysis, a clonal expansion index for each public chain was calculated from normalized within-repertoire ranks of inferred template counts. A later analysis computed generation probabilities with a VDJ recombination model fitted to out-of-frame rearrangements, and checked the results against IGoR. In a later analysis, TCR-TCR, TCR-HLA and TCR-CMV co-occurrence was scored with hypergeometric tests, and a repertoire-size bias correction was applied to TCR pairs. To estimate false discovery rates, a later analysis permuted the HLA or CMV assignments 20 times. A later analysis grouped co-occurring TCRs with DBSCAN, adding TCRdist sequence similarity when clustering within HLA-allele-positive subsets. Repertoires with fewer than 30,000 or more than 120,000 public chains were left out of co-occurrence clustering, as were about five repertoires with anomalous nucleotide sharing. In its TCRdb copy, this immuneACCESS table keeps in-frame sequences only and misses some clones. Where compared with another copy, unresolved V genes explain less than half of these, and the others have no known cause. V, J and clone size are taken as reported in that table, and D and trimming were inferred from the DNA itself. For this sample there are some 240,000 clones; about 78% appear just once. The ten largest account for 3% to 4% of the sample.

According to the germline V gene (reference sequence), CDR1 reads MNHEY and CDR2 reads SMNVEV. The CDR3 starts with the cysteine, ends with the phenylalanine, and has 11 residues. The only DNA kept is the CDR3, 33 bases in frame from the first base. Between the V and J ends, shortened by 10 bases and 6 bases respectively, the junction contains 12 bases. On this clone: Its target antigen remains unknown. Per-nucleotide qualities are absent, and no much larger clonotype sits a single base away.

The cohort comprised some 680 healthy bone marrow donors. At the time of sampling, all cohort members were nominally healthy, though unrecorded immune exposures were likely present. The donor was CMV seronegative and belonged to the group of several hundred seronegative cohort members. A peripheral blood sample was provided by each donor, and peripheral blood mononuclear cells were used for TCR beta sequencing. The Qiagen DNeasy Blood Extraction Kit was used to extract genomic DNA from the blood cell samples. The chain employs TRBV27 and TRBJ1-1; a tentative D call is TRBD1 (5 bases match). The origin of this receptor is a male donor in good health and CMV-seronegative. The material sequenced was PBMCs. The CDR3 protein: CATGRVAEAFF. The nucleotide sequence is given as TGTGCCACAGGGAGGGTGGCTGAAGCTTTCTTT.